This TCR beta chain was identified in a study of blood T cell repertoires in COVID-19. In the study overall: Donors in the United States, Italy and Spain gave samples during acute or convalescent COVID-19. PBMCs, B-cell-depleted T cells, or T cells provided the cDNA or gDNA that made up the material.

Authors' methods: Amplification with reference gene primers provided the estimates of nucleated cell counts. Here immunoSEQ multiplex PCR was the method, and the copy in TCRdb shows in-frame clones only, minus some. V, J and clone size reflect that table, while D and trimming were determined from the DNA. The sample includes around 400,000 clones, 80% to 90% of them seen just once. Trimming shortened V by 1 base and J by 1 base, and 11 bases separated the two germline ends. The CDR3 is 16 residues long. Germline CDR1 is LGHNT and CDR2 is FRNRAP. This clone was detected only once. Those enrolled in Seattle joined during active infection and were followed longitudinally afterward.

This TCR came from a woman in her fifties or sixties with COVID-19, enrolled during active disease. Sequencing used peripheral blood. This rearrangement joins TRBV12-5 to TRBJ2-1; maybe TRBD2 (5 bases). The DNA of the CDR3 is TGTGCTAGTGGTTTGGGTCTAGCCGGGTCCTACAATGAGCAGTTCTTC. This encodes CASGLGLAGSYNEQFF.